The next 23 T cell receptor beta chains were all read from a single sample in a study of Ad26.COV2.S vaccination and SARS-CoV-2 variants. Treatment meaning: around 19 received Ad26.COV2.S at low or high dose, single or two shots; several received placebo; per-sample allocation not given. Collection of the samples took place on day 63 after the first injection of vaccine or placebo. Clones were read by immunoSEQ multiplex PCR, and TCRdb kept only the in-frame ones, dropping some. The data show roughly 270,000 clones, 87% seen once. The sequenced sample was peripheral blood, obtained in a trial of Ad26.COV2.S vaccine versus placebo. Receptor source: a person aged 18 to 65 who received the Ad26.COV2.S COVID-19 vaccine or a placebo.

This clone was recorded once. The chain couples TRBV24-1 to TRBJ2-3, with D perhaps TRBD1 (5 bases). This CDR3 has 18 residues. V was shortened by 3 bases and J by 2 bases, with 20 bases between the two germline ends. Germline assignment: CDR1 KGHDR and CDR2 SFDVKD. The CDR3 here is CATSDPKDSHKTTDTQYF. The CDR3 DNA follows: TGTGCCACCAGTGATCCCAAAGACAGCCACAAGACCACAGATACGCAGTATTTT.

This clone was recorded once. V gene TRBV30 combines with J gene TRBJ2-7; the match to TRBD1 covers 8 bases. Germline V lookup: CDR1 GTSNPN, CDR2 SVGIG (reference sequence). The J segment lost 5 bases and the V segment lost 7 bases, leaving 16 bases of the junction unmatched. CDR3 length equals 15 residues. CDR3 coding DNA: TGTGCCTCTCTTCCTACAGGGGGGATTATGGACGAGCAGTACTTC. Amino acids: CASLPTGGIMDEQYF.

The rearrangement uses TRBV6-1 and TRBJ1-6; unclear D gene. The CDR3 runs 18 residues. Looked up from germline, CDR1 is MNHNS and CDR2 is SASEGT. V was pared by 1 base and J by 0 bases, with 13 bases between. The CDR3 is CASSEGWILGSYNSPLHF. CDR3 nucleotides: TGTGCCAGCAGTGAAGGGTGGATACTTGGCTCCTATAATTCACCCCTCCACTTT.

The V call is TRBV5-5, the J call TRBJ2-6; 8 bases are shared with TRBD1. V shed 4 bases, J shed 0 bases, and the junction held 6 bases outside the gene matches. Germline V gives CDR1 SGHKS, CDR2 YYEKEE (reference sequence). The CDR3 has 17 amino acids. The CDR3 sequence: CASSERTGYSGANVLTF. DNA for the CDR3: TGTGCCAGCAGCGAAAGGACAGGGTACTCTGGGGCCAACGTCCTGACTTTC. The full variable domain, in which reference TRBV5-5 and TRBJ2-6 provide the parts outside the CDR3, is DAGVTQSPTHLIKTRGQQVTLRCSPISGHKSVSWYQQVLGQGPQFIFQYYEKEERGRGNFPDRFSARQFPNYSSELNVNALLLGDSALYLCASSERTGYSGANVLTFGAGSRLTVL.

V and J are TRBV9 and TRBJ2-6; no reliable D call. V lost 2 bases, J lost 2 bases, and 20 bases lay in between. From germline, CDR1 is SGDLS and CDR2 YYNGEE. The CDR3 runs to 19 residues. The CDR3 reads CASSVPQGSFPTGANVLTF. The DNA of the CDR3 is TGTGCCAGCAGCGTTCCCCAAGGCAGCTTCCCAACTGGGGCCAACGTCCTGACTTTC.

The DNA for the CDR3 is TGCAGCGCCCGTAGACAGGCCAACACCGGGGAGCTGTTTTTT. Encoded protein: CSARRQANTGELFF. The chain links TRBV29-1 to TRBJ2-2; D is perhaps TRBD1 (6 bases). V was clipped by 7 bases and J by 2 bases, with 14 bases between them. Germline values: CDR1 SQVTM, CDR2 ANQGSEA. This CDR3 contains 14 residues.

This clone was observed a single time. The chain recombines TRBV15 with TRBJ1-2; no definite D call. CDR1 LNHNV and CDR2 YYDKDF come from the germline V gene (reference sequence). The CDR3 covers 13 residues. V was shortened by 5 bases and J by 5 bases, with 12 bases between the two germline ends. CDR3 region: CATSEDMDYGYTF. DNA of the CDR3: TGTGCCACCAGCGAAGATATGGATTATGGCTACACCTTC.

CDR3 region: CASSPEPMRTGELFF. CDR3 coding DNA: TGTGCCAGCAGCCCCGAACCCATGAGGACCGGGGAGCTGTTTTTT. The rearrangement uses TRBV5-4 and TRBJ2-2; no definite D call. Germline V gene data show CDR1 as SGHNT and CDR2 as YYREEE (reference sequence). The V end lost 4 bases, the J end lost 5 bases, and 15 bases lay between the germline ends. This CDR3 has 15 residues.

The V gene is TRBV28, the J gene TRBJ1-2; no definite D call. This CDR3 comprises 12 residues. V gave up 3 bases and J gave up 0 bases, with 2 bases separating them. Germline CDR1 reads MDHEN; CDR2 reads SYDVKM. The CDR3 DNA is TGTGCCAGCAGTTTGACTAACTATGGCTACACCTTC. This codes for CASSLTNYGYTF.

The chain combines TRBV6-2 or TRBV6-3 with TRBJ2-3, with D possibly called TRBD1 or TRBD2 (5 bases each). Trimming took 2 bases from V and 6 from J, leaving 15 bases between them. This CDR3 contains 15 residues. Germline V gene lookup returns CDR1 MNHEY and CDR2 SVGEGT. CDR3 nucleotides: TGTGCCAGCAGTTACGGAGACGGGGCTCTCGATACGCAGTATTTT. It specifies CASSYGDGALDTQYF.

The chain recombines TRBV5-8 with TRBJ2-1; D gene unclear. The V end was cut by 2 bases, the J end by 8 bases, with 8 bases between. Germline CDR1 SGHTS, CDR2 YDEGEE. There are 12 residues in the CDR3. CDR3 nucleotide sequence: TGTGCCAGCAGCTTACGTTGGGATGAGCAGTTCTTC. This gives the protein CASSLRWDEQFF.

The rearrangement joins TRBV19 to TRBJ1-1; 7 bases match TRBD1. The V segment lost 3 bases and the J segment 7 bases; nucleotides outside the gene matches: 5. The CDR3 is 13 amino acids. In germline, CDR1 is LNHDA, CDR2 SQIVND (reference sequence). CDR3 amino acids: CASSIRGDSEAFF. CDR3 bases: TGTGCCAGTAGTATTCGGGGGGACAGTGAAGCTTTCTTT.

The CDR3 loop is CASSPPMGKLGYTF. Written as DNA, the CDR3 is TGTGCCAGCTCACCACCGATGGGGAAGTTGGGCTACACCTTC. This sequence joins TRBV18 and TRBJ1-2; D ambiguous. Germline CDR1 and CDR2: KGHSH and LQKENI. Trimming left V 0 bases short and J 8 bases short, with 13 bases between. The CDR3 runs 14 residues.

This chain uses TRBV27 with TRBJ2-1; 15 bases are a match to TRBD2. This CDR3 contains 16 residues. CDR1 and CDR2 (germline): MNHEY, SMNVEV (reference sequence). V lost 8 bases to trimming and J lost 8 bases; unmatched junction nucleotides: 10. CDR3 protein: CASRPGLAGGRHEQFF. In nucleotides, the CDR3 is TGTGCCAGCCGACCCGGACTAGCGGGGGGGCGCCATGAGCAGTTCTTC.

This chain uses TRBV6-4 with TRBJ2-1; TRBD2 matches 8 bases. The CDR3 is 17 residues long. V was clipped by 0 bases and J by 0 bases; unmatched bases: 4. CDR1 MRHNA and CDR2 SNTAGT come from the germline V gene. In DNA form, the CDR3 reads TGTGCCAGCAGTGACTCCAGACTAGCGTCCTCCTACAATGAGCAGTTCTTC. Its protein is CASSDSRLASSYNEQFF.

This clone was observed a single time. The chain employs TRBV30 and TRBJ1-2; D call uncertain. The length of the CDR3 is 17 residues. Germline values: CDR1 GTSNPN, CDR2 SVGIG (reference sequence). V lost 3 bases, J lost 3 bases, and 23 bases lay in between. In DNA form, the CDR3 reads TGTGCCTGGAGCACTATCAAAGGACGGCTAACTGACTATGGCTACACCTTC. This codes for CAWSTIKGRLTDYGYTF.

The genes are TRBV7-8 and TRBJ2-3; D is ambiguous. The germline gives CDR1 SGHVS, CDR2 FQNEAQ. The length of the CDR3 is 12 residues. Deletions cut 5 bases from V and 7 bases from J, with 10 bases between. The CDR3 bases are TGTGCCAGCAGCCAAGACGGTTATACGCAGTATTTT. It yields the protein CASSQDGYTQYF.

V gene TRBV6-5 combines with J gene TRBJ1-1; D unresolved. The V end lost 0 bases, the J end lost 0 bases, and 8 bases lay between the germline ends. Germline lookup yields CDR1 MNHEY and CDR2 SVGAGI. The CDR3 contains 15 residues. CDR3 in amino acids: CASSYSGDLNTEAFF. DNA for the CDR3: TGTGCCAGCAGTTACTCGGGAGATCTGAACACTGAAGCTTTCTTT.

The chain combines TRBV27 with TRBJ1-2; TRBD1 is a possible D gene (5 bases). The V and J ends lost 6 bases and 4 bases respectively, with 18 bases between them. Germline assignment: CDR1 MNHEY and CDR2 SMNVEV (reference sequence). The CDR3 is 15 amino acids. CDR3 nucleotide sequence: TGTGCCAGCAGACAAACCTACCCCGGGGCCTATGGCTACACCTTC. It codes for CASRQTYPGAYGYTF.

The CDR3 sequence is CASSLGQTETDTQYF. The CDR3 DNA is TGTGCCAGTAGTTTGGGACAGACTGAAACAGATACGCAGTATTTT. The chain is built from TRBV19 and TRBJ2-3; 7 bases are a match to TRBD1. V lost 5 bases and J lost 3; bases outside the gene matches: 8. The CDR3 spans 15 residues. Germline V gives CDR1 LNHDA, CDR2 SQIVND (reference sequence).

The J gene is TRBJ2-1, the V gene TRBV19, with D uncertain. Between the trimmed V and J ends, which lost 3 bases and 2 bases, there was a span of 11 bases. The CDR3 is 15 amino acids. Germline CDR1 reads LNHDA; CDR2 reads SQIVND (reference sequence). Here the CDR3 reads CASSIEKETYNEQFF. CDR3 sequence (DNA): TGTGCCAGTAGTATTGAAAAGGAAACCTACAATGAGCAGTTCTTC.

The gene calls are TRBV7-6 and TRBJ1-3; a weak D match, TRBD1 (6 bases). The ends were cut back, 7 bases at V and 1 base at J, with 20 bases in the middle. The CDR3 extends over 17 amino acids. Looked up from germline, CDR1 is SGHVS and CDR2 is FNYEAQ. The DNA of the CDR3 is TGTGCCAGCACCCGGGGCGCCGGGGGCAGGTCTGGAAACACCATATATTTT. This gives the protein CASTRGAGGRSGNTIYF. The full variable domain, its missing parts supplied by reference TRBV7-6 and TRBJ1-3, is GAGVSQSPRYKVTKRGQDVALRCDPISGHVSLYWYRQALGQGPEFLTYFNYEAQQDKSGLPNDRFSAERPEGSISTLTIQRTEQRDSAMYRCASTRGAGGRSGNTIYFGEGSWLTVV.

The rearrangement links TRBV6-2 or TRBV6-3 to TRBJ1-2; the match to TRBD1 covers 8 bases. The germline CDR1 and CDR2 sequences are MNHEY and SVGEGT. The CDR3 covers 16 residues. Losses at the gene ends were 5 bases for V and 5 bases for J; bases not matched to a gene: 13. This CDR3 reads CASSGPRQGTGYGYTF. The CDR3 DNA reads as TGTGCCAGCAGTGGGCCTCGACAGGGGACGGGTTATGGCTACACCTTC.